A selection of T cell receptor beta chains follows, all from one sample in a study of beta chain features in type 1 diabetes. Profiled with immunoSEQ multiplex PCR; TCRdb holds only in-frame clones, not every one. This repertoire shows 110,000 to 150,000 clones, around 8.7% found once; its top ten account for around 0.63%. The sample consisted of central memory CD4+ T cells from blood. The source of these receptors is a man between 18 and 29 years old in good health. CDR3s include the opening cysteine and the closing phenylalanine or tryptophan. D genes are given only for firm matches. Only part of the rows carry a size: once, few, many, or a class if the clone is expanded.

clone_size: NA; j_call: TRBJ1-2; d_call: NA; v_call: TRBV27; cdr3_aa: CASGRGNYGYTF; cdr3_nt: TGTGCCAGCGGGCGGGGTAACTATGGCTACACCTTC
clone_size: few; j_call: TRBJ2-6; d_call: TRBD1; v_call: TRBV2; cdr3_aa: CASSGETGGLGANVLTF; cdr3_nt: TGTGCCAGCAGTGGGGAGACAGGGGGGCTGGGGGCCAACGTCCTGACTTTC
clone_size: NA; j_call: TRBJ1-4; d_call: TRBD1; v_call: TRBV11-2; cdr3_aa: CASSFGTAGEKLFF; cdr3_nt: TGTGCCAGCAGCTTCGGGACAGCAGGTGAAAAACTGTTTTTT
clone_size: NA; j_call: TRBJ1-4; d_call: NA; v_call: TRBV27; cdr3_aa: CASSLARNEKLFF; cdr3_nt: TGTGCCAGCAGTTTAGCCAGAAATGAAAAACTGTTTTTT
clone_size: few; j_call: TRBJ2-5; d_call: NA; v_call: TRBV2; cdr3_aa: CASIRGGQETQYF; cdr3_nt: TGTGCCAGCATTAGAGGGGGCCAAGAGACCCAGTACTTC
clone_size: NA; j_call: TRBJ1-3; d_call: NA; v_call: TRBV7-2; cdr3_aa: CASSHGAQATNTIYF; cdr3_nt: TGTGCCAGCAGCCATGGGGCGCAGGCGACAAACACCATATATTTT
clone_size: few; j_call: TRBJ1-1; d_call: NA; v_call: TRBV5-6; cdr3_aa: CASSRRVTEAFF; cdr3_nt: TGTGCCAGCAGCCGCCGGGTCACTGAAGCTTTCTTT
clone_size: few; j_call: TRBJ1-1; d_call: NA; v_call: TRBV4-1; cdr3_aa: CASSQVQGEVNTEAFF; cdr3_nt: TGCGCCAGCAGCCAAGTTCAAGGGGAGGTGAACACTGAAGCTTTCTTT
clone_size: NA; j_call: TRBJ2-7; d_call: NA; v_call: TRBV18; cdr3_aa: CASSPPGLYSYEQYF; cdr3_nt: TGTGCCAGCTCACCACCGGGGCTTTACTCCTACGAGCAGTACTTC
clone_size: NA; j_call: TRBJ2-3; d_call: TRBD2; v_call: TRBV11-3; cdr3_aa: CASSSSGTSGDTDTQYF; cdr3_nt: TGTGCCAGCAGCTCTTCCGGGACTAGCGGGGACACAGATACGCAGTATTTT
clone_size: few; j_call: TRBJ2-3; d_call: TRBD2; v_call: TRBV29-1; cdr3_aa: CSVGRGGADTQYF; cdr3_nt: TGCAGCGTTGGGCGGGGGGGAGCAGATACGCAGTATTTT
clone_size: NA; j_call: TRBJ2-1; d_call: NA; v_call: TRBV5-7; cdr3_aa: CASSLWGGRFSYNEQFF; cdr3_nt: TGTGCCAGCAGCTTGTGGGGGGGGCGATTCTCCTACAATGAGCAGTTCTTC
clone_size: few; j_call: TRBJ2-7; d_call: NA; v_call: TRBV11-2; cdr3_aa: CASSLGWDTEQYF; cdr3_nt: TGTGCCAGCAGCTTAGGATGGGACACGGAGCAGTACTTC
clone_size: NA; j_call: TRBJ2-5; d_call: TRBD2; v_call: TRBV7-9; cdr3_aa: CASSVVAGGQETQYF; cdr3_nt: TGTGCCAGCAGCGTGGTAGCGGGGGGGCAGGAGACCCAGTACTTC
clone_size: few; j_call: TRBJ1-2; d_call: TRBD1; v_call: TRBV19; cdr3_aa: CASLGQIYGYTF; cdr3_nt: TGTGCCAGTCTGGGACAGATCTATGGCTACACCTTC
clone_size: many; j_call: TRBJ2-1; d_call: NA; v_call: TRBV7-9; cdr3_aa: CASSQPGNRYNEQFF; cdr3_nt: TGTGCCAGCAGTCAGCCGGGGAATCGCTACAATGAGCAGTTCTTC
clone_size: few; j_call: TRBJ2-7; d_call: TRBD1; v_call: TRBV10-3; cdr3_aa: CAISGRSGQGADEQYF; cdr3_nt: TGTGCCATCAGTGGAAGGTCGGGACAGGGGGCCGACGAGCAGTACTTC
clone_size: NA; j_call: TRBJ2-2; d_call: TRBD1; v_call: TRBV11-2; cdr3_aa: CASSPQGAGELFF; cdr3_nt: TGTGCCAGCAGCCCACAGGGGGCCGGGGAGCTGTTTTTT
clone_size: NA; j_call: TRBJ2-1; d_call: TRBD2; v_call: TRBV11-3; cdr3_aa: CASSWRGGYNEQFF; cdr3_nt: TGTGCCAGCAGCTGGCGGGGGGGCTACAATGAGCAGTTCTTC
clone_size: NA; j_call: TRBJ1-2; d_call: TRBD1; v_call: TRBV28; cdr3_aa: CASRVQGVIYGYTF; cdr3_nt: TGTGCCAGCAGAGTACAGGGGGTTATCTATGGCTACACCTTC
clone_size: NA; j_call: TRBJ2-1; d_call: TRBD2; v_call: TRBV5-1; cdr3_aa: CASSLALAGHNEQFF; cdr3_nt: TGCGCCAGCAGCTTGGCTCTAGCGGGCCACAATGAGCAGTTCTTC
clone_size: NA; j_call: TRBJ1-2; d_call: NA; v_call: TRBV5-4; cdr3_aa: CASTLDRSANYGYTF; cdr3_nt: TGCGCCAGCACACTAGACAGGAGCGCTAACTATGGCTACACCTTC
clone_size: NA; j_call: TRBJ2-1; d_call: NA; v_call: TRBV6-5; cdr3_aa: CASSYSGPHNEQFF; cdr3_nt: TGTGCCAGCAGTTACTCGGGCCCTCACAATGAGCAGTTCTTC
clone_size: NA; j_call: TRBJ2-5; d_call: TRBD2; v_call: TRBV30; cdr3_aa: CAWSKRGAGGTQYF; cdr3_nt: TGTGCCTGGAGTAAGCGGGGGGCCGGGGGGACCCAGTACTTC
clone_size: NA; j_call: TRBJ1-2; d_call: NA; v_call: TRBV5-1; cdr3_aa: CASSSSGTPTLYGYTF; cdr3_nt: TGCGCCAGCAGCTCATCCGGGACACCAACCCTCTATGGCTACACCTTC
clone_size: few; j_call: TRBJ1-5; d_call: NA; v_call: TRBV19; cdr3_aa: CASSMSQVSWPQHF; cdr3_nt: TGTGCCAGTAGTATGTCGCAGGTCAGTTGGCCCCAGCATTTT
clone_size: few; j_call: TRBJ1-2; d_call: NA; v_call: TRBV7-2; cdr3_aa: CASSLNPQGDGYTF; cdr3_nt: TGTGCCAGCAGCTTAAACCCACAGGGAGATGGCTACACCTTC
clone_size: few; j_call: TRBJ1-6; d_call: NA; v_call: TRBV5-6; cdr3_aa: CASSYQGPENSPLHF; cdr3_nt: TGTGCCAGCAGCTATCAGGGTCCTGAGAATTCACCCCTCCACTTT
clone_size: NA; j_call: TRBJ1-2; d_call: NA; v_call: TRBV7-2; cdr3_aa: CASSLVGASGYTF; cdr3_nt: TGTGCCAGCAGCTTAGTTGGGGCGAGTGGCTACACCTTC
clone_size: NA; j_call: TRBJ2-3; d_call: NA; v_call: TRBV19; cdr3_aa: CASSPAWSGTNTDTQYF; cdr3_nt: TGTGCCAGTAGTCCAGCTTGGTCCGGGACAAACACAGATACGCAGTATTTT
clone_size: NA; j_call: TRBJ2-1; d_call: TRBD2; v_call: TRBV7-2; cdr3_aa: CASSQSREAQQFF; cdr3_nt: TGTGCCAGCAGCCAATCACGGGAGGCTCAGCAGTTCTTC
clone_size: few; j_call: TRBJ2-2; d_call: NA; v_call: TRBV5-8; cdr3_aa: CASSLPGLNTGELFF; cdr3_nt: TGTGCCAGCAGCTTGCCAGGGTTAAACACCGGGGAGCTGTTTTTT
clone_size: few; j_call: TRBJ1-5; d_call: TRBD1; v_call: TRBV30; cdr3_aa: CAWSRGQGDQPQHF; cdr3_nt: TGTGCCTGGAGCAGGGGACAGGGAGATCAGCCCCAGCATTTT
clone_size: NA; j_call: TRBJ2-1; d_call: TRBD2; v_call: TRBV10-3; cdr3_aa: CAISGAGTSGGYNEQFF; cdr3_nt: TGTGCCATCAGTGGAGCCGGGACTAGCGGGGGCTACAATGAGCAGTTCTTC
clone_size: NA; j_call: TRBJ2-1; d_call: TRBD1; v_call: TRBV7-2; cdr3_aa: CASSLSGDSRYNEQFF; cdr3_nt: TGTGCCAGCAGCTTAAGTGGGGACAGTAGGTACAATGAGCAGTTCTTC
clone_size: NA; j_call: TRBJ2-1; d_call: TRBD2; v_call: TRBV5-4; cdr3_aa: CASSPAGSSGYNEQFF; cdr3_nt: TGTGCCAGCAGCCCGGCTGGTTCTAGCGGATACAATGAGCAGTTCTTC
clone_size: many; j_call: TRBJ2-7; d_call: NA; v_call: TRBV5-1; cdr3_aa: CASSLAEQGTYEQYF; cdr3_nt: TGCGCCAGCAGCTTGGCCGAGCAGGGGACCTACGAGCAGTACTTC
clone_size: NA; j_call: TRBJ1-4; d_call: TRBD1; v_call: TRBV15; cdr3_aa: CATSGEQGTGEKLFF; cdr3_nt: TGTGCCACCAGCGGAGAACAGGGGACGGGTGAAAAACTGTTTTTT
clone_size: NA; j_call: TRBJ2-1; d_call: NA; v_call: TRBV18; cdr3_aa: CASSPASASYNEQFF; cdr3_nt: TGTGCCAGCTCACCAGCTAGCGCCTCCTACAATGAGCAGTTCTTC
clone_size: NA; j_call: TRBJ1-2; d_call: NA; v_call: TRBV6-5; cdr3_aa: CASSAGRDYGYTF; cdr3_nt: TGTGCCAGCAGTGCGGGACGGGACTATGGCTACACCTTC
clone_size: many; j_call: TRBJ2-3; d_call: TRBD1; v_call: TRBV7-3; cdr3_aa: CASGTGNTQYF; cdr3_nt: TGTGCCAGCGGGACAGGGAATACGCAGTATTTT
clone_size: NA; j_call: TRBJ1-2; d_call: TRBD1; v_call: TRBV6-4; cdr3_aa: CASSDSYNRGHYGYTF; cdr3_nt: TGTGCCAGCAGTGACTCGTACAACAGGGGCCACTATGGCTACACCTTC
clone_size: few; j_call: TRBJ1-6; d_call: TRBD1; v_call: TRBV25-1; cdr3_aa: CASRNTGGNSPLHF; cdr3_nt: TGTGCCAGCAGGAATACAGGGGGCAATTCACCCCTCCACTTT
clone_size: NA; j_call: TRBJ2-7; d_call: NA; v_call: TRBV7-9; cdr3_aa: CASSSSTGYEQYF; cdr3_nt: TGTGCCAGCAGCTCGTCTACCGGTTACGAGCAGTACTTC
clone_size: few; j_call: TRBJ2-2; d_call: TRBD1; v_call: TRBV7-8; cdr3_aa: CASRNRQGSGELFF; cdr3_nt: TGTGCCAGCAGGAATCGACAGGGTTCCGGGGAGCTGTTTTTT
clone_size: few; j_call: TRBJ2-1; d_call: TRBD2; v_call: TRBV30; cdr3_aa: CAWRLRGGRNEQFF; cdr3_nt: TGTGCCTGGAGGCTCCGGGGGGGCAGGAATGAGCAGTTCTTC
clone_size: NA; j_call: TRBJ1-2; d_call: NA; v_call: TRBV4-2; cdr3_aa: CASSQGRDSNYGYTF; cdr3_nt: TGTGCCAGCAGCCAAGGTCGAGACTCTAACTATGGCTACACCTTC